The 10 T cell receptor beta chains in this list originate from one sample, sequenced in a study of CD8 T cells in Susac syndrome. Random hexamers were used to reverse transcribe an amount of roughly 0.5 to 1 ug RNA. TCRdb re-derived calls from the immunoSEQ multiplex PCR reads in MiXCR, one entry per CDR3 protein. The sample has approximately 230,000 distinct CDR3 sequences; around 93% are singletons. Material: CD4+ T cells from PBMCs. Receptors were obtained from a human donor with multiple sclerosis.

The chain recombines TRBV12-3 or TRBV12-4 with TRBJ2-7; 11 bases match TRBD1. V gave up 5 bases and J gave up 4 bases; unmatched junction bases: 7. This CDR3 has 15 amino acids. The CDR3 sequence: CASSPTGTGGYEQYF. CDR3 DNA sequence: TGTGCCAGCAGTCCGACCGGGACAGGGGGATACGAGCAGTACTTC.

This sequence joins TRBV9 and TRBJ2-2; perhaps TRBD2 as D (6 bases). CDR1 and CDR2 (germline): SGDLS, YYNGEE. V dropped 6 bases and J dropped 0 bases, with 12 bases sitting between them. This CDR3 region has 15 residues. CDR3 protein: CASKKEGPNTGELFF. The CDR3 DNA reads TGTGCCAGCAAAAAGGAGGGCCCGAACACCGGGGAGCTGTTTTTT.

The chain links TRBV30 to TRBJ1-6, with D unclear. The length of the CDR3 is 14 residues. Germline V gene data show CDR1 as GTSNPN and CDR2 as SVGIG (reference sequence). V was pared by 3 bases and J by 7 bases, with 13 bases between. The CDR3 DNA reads TGTGCCTGGAGGCCCCCGGGGTGGAATTCACCCCTCCACTTT. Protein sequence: CAWRPPGWNSPLHF. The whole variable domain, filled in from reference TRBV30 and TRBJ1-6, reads SQTIHQWPATLVQPVGSPLSLECTVEGTSNPNLYWYRQAAGRGLQLLFYSVGIGQISSEVPQNLSASRPQDRQFILSSKKLLLSDSGFYLCAWRPPGWNSPLHFGNGTRLTVT.

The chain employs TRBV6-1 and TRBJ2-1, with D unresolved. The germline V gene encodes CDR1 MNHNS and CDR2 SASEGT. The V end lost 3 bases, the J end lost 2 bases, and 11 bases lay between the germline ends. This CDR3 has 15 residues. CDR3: CASSDRVKAYNEQFF. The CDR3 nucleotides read TGTGCCAGCAGTGACAGAGTCAAGGCCTACAATGAGCAGTTCTTC.

CDR3 coding DNA: TGTGCCAGCAGTTTAGCCGGGCGGGTGAACACTGAAGCTTTCTTT. This gives the protein CASSLAGRVNTEAFF. J is TRBJ1-1 and V is TRBV12-3 or TRBV12-4; D is undetermined. The CDR3 runs 15 residues. Trimming took off 0 bases at V and 0 bases at J, with 8 bases between the two ends.

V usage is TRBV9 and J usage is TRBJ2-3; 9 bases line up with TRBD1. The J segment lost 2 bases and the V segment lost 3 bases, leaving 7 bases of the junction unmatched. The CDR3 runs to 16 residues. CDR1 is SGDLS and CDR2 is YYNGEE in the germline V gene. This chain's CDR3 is CASSAMGQGITDTQYF. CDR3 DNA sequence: TGTGCCAGCAGCGCAATGGGACAGGGTATCACAGATACGCAGTATTTT.

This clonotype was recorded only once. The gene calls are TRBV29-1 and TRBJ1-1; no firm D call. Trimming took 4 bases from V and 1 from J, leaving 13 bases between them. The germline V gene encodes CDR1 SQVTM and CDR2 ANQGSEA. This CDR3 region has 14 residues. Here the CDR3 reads CSVVNPGKNTEAFF. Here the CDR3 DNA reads TGCAGCGTTGTGAACCCGGGGAAGAACACTGAAGCTTTCTTT.

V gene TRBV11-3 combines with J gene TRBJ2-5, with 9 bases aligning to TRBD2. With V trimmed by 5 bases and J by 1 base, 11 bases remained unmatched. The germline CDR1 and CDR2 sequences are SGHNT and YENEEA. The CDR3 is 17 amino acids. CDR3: CASSGYSGGGGQETQYF. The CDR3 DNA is TGTGCCAGCAGCGGATATAGCGGGGGCGGAGGCCAAGAGACCCAGTACTTC.

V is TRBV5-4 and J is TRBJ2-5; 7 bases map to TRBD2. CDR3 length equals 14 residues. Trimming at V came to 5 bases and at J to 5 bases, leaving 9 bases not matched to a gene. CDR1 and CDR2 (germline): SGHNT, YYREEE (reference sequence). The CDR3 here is CASRDPGGGETQYF. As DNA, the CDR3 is TGTGCCAGCAGAGATCCGGGAGGCGGGGAGACCCAGTACTTC.

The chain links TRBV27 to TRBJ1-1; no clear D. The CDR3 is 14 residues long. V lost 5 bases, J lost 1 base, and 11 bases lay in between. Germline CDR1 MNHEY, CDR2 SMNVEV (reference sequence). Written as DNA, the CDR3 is TGTGCCAGCAGTCCGTGGGTATCGAACACTGAAGCTTTCTTT. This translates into CASSPWVSNTEAFF.